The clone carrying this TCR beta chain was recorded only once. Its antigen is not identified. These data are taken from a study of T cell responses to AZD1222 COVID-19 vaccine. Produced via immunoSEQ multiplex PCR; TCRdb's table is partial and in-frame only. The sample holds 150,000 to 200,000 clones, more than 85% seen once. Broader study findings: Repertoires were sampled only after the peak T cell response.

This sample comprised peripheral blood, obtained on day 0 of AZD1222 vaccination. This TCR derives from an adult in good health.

CDR3 region: CASSPDTSSTDTQYF. The DNA of the CDR3 is TGTGCCAGCAGCCCGGACACGTCTAGCACAGATACGCAGTATTTT. This chain links TRBV5-4 with TRBJ2-3, with D maybe TRBD1 (5 bases). Trimming removed 4 bases at V and 0 bases at J, with 12 bases between. Germline CDR1 SGHNT, CDR2 YYREEE (reference sequence). This CDR3 comprises 15 residues.